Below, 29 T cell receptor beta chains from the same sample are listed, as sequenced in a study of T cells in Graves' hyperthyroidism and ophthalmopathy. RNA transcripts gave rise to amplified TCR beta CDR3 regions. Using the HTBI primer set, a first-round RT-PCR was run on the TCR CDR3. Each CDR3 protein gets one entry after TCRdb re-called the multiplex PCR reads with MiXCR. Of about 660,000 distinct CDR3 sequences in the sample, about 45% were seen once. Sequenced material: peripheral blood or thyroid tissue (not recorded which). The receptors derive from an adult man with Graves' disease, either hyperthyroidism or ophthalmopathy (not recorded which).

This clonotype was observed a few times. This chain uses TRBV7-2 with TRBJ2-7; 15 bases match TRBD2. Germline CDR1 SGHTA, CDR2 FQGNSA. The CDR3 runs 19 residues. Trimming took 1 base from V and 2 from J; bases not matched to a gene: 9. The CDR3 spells CASSLVGLAGGPTAYEQYF. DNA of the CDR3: TGTGCCAGCAGCTTAGTGGGACTAGCGGGAGGCCCCACCGCCTACGAGCAGTACTTC. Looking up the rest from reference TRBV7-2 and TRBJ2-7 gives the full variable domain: GAGVSQSPSNKVTEKGKDVELRCDPISGHTALYWYRQSLGQGLEFLIYFQGNSAPDKSGLPSDRFSAERTGGSVSTLTIQRTQQEDSAVYLCASSLVGLAGGPTAYEQYFGPGTRLTVT.

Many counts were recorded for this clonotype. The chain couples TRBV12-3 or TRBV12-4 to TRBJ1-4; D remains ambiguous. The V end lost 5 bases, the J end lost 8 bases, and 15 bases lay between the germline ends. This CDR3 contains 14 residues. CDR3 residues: CASSQDGRGEKLFF. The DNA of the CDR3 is TGTGCCAGCAGTCAAGATGGACGGGGAGAAAAACTGTTTTTT.

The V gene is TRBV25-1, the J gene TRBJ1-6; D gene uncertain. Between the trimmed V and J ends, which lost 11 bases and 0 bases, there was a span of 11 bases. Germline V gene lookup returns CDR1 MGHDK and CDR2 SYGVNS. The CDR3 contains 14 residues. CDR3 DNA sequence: TGTGCCTGGAGTCGGAGCTCCTATAATTCACCCCTCCACTTT. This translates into CAWSRSSYNSPLHF.

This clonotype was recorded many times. The CDR3 loop is CASMRGTGETQYF. The CDR3 DNA follows: TGTGCCAGCATGAGGGGAACAGGGGAGACCCAGTACTTC. The J gene is TRBJ2-5, the V gene TRBV7-2, with D possibly TRBD1 on 6 matching bases. V lost 7 bases and J lost 5, with 14 bases in between. The CDR3 contains 13 residues. The germline CDR1 and CDR2 sequences are SGHTA and FQGNSA. Drawing the rest from reference TRBV7-2 and TRBJ2-5, the complete variable domain is GAGVSQSPSNKVTEKGKDVELRCDPISGHTALYWYRQSLGQGLEFLIYFQGNSAPDKSGLPSDRFSAERTGGSVSTLTIQRTQQEDSAVYLCASMRGTGETQYFGPGTRLLVL.

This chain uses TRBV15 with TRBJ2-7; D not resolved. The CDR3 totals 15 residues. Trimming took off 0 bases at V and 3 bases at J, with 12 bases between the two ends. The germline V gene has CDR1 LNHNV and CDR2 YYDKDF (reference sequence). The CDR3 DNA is TGTGCCACCAGCAGAGATTGGGCGACCTACTACGAGCAGTACTTC. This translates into CATSRDWATYYEQYF.

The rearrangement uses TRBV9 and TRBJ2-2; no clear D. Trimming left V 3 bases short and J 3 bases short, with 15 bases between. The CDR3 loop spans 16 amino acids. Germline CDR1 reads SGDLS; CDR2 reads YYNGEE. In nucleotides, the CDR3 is TGTGCCAGCAGCGCCTGGATGGATGGCTACACCGGGGAGCTGTTTTTT. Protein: CASSAWMDGYTGELFF.

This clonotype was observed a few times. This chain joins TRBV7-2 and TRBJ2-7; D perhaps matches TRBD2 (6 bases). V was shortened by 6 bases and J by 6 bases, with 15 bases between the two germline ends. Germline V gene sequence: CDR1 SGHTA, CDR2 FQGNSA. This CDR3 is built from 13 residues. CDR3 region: CASRGTPNLEQYF. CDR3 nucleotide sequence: TGTGCCAGCAGAGGGACTCCCAACCTCGAGCAGTACTTC.

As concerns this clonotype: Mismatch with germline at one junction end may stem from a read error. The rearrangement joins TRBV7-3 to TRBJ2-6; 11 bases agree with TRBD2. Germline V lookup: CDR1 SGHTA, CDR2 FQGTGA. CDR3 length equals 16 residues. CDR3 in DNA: TGCGCCAGCAGCCAAGATTTAGCGGGGGGGGCCAACGTCCTAACTTTC. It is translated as CASSQDLAGGANVLTF. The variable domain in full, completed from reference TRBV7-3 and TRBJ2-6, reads GAGVSQTPSNKVTEKGKYVELRCDPISGHTALYWYRQSLGQGPEFLIYFQGTGAADDSGLPNDRFFAVRPEGSVSTLKIQRTERGDSAVYLCASSQDLAGGANVLTFGAGSRLTVL.

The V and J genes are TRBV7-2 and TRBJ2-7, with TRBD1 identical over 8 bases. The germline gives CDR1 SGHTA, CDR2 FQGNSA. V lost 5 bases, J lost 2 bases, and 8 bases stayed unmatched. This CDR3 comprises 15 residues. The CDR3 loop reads CASSEGQGSAYEQYF. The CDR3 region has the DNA TGTGCCAGCAGCGAAGGACAGGGTAGTGCCTACGAGCAGTACTTC. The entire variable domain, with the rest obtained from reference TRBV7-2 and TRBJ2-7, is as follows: GAGVSQSPSNKVTEKGKDVELRCDPISGHTALYWYRQSLGQGLEFLIYFQGNSAPDKSGLPSDRFSAERTGGSVSTLTIQRTQQEDSAVYLCASSEGQGSAYEQYFGPGTRLTVT.

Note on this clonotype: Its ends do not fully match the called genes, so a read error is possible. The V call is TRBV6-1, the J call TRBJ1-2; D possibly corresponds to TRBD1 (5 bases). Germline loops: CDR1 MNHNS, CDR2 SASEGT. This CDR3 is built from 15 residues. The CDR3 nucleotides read TGTGACAGCTGGGGCTCGGGACCGGACGGTTTTGGCTACACCTTC. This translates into CDSWGSGPDGFGYTF.

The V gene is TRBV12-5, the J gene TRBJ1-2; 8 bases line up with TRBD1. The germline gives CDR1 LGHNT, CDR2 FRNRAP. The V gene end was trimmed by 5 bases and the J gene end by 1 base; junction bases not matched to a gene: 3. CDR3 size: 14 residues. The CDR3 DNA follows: TGTGCTAGTGGTGACAGGGGAATTAACTATGGCTACACCTTC. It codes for CASGDRGINYGYTF.

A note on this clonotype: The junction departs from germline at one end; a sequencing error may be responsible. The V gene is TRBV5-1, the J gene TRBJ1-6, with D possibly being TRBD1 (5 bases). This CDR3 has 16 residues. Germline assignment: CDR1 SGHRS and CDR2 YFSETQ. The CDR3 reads CAGSLAPGQPDSPLHF. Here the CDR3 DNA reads TGCGCCGGCAGCTTGGCCCCAGGGCAGCCGGATTCACCCCTCCACTTT.

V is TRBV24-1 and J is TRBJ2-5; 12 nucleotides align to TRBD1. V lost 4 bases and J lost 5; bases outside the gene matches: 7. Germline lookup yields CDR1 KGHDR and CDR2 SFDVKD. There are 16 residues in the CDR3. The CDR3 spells CATSDSGQGAWETQYF. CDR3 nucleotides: TGTGCCACCAGTGACTCGGGACAGGGGGCGTGGGAGACCCAGTACTTC.

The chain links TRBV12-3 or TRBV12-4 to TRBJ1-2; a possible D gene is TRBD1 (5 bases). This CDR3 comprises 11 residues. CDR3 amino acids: CAKDTRYGYTF. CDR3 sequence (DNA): TGTGCTAAGGACACGCGTTATGGCTACACCTTC.

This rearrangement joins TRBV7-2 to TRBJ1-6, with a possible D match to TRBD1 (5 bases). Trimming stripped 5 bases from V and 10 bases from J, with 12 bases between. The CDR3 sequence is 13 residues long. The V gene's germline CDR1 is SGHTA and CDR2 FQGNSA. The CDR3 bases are TGTGCCAGCAGCAAGGGGATTGACTCACCCCTCCACTTT. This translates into CASSKGIDSPLHF.

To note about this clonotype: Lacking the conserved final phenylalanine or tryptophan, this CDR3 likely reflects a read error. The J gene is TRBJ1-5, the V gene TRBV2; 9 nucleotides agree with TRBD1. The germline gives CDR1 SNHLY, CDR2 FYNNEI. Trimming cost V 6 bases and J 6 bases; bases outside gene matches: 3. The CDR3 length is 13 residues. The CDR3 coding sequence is TGTGCCAGCAGGGGACAGGGAAGTCAGCCCCAGCATTCT. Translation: CASRGQGSQPQHS.

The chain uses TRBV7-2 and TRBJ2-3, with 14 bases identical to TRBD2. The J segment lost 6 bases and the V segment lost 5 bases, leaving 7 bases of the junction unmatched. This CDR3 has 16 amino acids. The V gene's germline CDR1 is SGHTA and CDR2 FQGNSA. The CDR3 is CASSIGLAGGVDTQYF. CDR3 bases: TGTGCCAGCAGCATCGGACTAGCGGGAGGAGTGGATACGCAGTATTTT.

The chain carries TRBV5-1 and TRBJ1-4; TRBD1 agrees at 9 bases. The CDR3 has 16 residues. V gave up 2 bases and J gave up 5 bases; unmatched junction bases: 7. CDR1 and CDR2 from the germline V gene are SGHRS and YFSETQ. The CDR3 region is CASSFGLGQGNEKLFF. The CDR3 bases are TGCGCCAGCAGCTTCGGACTGGGACAGGGAAATGAAAAACTGTTTTTT.

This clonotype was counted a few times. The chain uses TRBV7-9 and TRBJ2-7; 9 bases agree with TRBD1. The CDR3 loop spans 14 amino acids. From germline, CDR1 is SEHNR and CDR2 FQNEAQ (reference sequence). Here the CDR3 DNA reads TGTGCTAGTGAGCCCGGGACAGGGTTTTACGAGCAGTACTTC. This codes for CASEPGTGFYEQYF.

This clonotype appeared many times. CDR3 sequence (DNA): TGCAGCGTCCCGACAGGGGGCATGCGTGGCTACACCTTC. Translating gives CSVPTGGMRGYTF. V gene TRBV29-1 combines with J gene TRBJ1-2, with 10 positions matching TRBD1. J was trimmed by 7 bases and V by 6 bases; bases with no gene match: 8. This CDR3 comprises 13 residues. The germline CDR1 and CDR2 sequences are SQVTM and ANQGSEA.

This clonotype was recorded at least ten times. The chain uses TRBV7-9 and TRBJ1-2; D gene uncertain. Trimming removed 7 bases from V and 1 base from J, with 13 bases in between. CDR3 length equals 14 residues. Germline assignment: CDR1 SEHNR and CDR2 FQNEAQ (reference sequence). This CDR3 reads CASTSREDNYGYTF. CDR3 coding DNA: TGTGCCAGCACCTCCCGGGAGGATAACTATGGCTACACCTTC.

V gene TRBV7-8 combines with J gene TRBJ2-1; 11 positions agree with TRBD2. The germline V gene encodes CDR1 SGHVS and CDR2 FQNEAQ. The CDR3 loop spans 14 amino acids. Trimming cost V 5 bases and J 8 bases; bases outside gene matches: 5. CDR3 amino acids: CASSTSGSRDEQFF. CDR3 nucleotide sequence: TGTGCCAGCAGCACTAGCGGGAGCAGGGATGAGCAGTTCTTC.

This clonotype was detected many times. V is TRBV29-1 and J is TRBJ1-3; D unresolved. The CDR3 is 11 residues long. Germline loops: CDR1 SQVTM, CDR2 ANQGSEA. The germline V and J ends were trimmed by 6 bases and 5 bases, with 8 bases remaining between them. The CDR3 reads CSVETRNTIYF. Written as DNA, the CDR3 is TGCAGCGTGGAGACGAGAAACACCATATATTTT.

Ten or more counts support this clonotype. The CDR3: CASSGEAGPGNTIYF. The CDR3 nucleotides are TGTGCCAGCAGCGGGGAGGCAGGGCCTGGAAACACCATATATTTT. The V and J genes are TRBV9 and TRBJ1-3; D is perhaps TRBD1 (5 bases). The CDR3 is 15 amino acids. Deletions cut 3 bases from V and 2 bases from J, with 12 bases between. The germline gives CDR1 SGDLS, CDR2 YYNGEE.

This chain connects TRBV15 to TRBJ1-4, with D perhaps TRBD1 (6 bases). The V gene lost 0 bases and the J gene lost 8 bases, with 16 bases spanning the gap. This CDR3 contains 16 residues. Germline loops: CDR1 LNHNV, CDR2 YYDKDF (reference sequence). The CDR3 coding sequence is TGTGCCACCAGCAGAGATTTAGGGGACATTGACGAAAAACTGTTTTTT. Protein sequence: CATSRDLGDIDEKLFF.

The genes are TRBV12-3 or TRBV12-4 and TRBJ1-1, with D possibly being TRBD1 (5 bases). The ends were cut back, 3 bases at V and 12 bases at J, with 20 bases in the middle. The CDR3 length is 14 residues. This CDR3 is CASSFSWIQGRSFF. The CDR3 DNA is TGTGCCAGCAGTTTCAGTTGGATCCAGGGCAGGTCTTTCTTT.

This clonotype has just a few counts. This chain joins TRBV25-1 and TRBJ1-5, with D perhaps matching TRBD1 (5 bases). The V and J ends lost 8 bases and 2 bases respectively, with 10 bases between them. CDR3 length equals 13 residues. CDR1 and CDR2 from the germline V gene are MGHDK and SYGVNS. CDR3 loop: CASRDSGNQPQHF. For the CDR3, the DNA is TGTGCCAGCCGGGACTCAGGCAATCAGCCCCAGCATTTT.

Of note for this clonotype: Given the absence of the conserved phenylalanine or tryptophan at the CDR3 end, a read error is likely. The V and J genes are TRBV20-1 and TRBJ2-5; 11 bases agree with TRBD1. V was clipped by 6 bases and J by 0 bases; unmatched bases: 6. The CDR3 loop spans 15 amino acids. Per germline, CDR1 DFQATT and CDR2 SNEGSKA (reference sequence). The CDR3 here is CSAWGQGVDQETQYS. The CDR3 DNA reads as TGCAGTGCATGGGGACAGGGGGTAGACCAAGAGACCCAGTACTCC.

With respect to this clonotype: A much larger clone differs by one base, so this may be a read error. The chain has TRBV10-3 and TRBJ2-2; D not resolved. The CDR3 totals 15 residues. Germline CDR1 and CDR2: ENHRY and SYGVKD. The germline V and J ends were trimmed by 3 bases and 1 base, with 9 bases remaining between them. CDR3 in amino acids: CAISDGGGNTGELFF. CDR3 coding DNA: TGTGCCATCAGTGATGGCGGCGGGAACACCGGGGAGCTGTTTTTT.